Below, 32 T cell receptor beta chains from the same sample are listed, as sequenced in a study of T-cell reconstitution after alpha-beta-depleted transplantation in children. Construction of the TCRbeta library involved unique molecular identifiers. TCRdb re-analysed the PCR reads in MiXCR, keeping a single row per CDR3 protein. This sample carries about 110,000 distinct CDR3 sequences, 5% to 8% of them seen once, and the ten largest clones take approximately 25%. The material was PBMCs, mostly from graft donor cells, obtained 360 days after TCRalphabeta/CD19-depleted stem cell transplant. Receptors were obtained from a male patient aged 2 to 10 who had a stem cell transplant for acute lymphoblastic leukemia, so the T cells may come from the graft donor.

This clonotype ranks as medium-sized. V is TRBV20-1 and J is TRBJ1-1, with no clear D. Trimming took off 5 bases at V and 1 base at J, with 8 bases between the two ends. Germline V CDR1 and CDR2: DFQATT, SNEGSKA (reference sequence). This CDR3 has 12 residues. The CDR3 bases are TGCAGTGCTGACCGGGAGAACACTGAAGCTTTCTTT. Its protein product is CSADRENTEAFF.

The chain uses TRBV4-2 and TRBJ2-7; no reliable D call. V shed 0 bases and J shed 5 bases, with 5 bases lying between them. The CDR3 sequence is 12 residues long. In germline, CDR1 is LGHNA, CDR2 YNFKEQ. CDR3 sequence: CASSQDTNEQYF. The CDR3 region has the DNA TGTGCCAGCAGCCAAGATACGAACGAGCAGTACTTC.

The table lists this clonotype with many counts. The chain is built from TRBV11-2 and TRBJ2-7; D is uncertain. Trimming left V 3 bases short and J 5 bases short, with 17 bases between. The CDR3 extends over 15 amino acids. Per germline, CDR1 SGHAT and CDR2 FQNNGV. CDR3 sequence (DNA): TGTGCCAGCAGCTTTCAGGTCGGCATCTTCCACGAGCAGTACTTC. It specifies CASSFQVGIFHEQYF.

The sample holds a few counts of this clonotype. The chain couples TRBV7-9 to TRBJ2-7, with TRBD1 matching 7 bases. V lost 5 bases and J lost 6; bases outside the gene matches: 10. Germline V lookup: CDR1 SEHNR, CDR2 FQNEAQ (reference sequence). This CDR3 has 14 amino acids. The CDR3 is CASSRAGTDLEQYF. The DNA of the CDR3 is TGTGCCAGCAGCCGAGCCGGGACAGACCTCGAGCAGTACTTC.

This clonotype was picked up many times. The chain combines TRBV9 with TRBJ1-6; tentative D call: TRBD1 (5 bases). Trimming took off 0 bases at V and 16 bases at J, with 20 bases between the two ends. The CDR3 extends over 15 amino acids. CDR1 and CDR2 from the germline V gene are SGDLS and YYNGEE. For the CDR3, the DNA is TGTGCCAGCAGCGTAGAAGAGGGCGACAGCGAGGAACTCCACTTT. It encodes CASSVEEGDSEELHF. The full variable domain, its missing parts supplied by reference TRBV9 and TRBJ1-6, is DSGVTQTPKHLITATGQRVTLRCSPRSGDLSVYWYQQSLDQGLQFLIQYYNGEERAKGNILERFSAQQFPDLHSELNLSSLELGDSALYFCASSVEEGDSEELHFGNGTRLTVT.

At least ten counts were recorded for this clonotype. Because it lacks the conserved phenylalanine or tryptophan at the end, this CDR3 is likely a read error. It is unclear where the CDR3 begins or ends on the DNA, so no DNA is shown, and the CDR3 is as TCRdb lists it. J is TRBJ1-6 and V is TRBV25-1. A total of 9 residues make up the CDR3, ends included. CDR1 MGHDK and CDR2 SYGVNS come from the germline V gene. CDR3 residues: CASSEWGKG.

This clonotype was counted at least ten times. The chain joins TRBV7-9 to TRBJ1-4; tentatively, D is TRBD1 (5 bases). Germline V gene sequence: CDR1 SEHNR, CDR2 FQNEAQ (reference sequence). The CDR3 extends over 15 amino acids. Trimming took off 5 bases at V and 4 bases at J, with 14 bases between the two ends. The CDR3 coding sequence is TGTGCCAGCAGCCTCCGGGACGGTTTTAATGAAAAACTGTTTTTT. It is translated as CASSLRDGFNEKLFF.

V and J are TRBV28 and TRBJ2-7; 8 bases are shared with TRBD1. Germline CDR1 is MDHEN and CDR2 is SYDVKM. V was clipped by 6 bases and J by 5 bases; unmatched bases: 9. The CDR3 is 14 residues long. CDR3 sequence reads: CASSSRDRPHEQYF. The CDR3 nucleotides read TGTGCCAGCAGCAGCCGGGACAGGCCTCACGAGCAGTACTTC.

This clonotype occurred many times. The genes are TRBV7-2 and TRBJ2-2; maybe TRBD1 (5 bases). The CDR3 is 16 residues long. Between the trimmed V and J ends, which lost 3 bases and 4 bases, there was a span of 15 bases. Germline V gene lookup returns CDR1 SGHTA and CDR2 FQGNSA. The CDR3 protein is CASSFPRGGPTGELFF. Here the CDR3 DNA reads TGTGCCAGCAGCTTTCCTAGGGGCGGCCCCACCGGGGAGCTGTTTTTT. Drawing the rest from reference TRBV7-2 and TRBJ2-2, the complete variable domain is GAGVSQSPSNKVTEKGKDVELRCDPISGHTALYWYRQSLGQGLEFLIYFQGNSAPDKSGLPSDRFSAERTGGSVSTLTIQRTQQEDSAVYLCASSFPRGGPTGELFFGEGSRLTVL.

This clonotype has a count of ten or more. The chain links TRBV28 to TRBJ2-1, with 12 bases lining up with TRBD2. The V segment lost 6 bases and the J segment 6 bases; nucleotides outside the gene matches: 12. Germline CDR1 and CDR2: MDHEN and SYDVKM. The CDR3 has 17 residues. CDR3 sequence: CASRRTSGNLLGNEQFF. The CDR3 DNA reads TGTGCCAGCAGGAGGACTAGCGGGAACCTGTTAGGCAATGAGCAGTTCTTC.

This clonotype was found many times. The chain is built from TRBV28 and TRBJ2-2, with a weak D call TRBD2 (5 bases). The CDR3 loop spans 15 amino acids. Per germline, CDR1 MDHEN and CDR2 SYDVKM. V gave up 6 bases and J gave up 0 bases, with 11 bases separating them. In nucleotides, the CDR3 is TGTGCCAGCAGGGGGTCGGGGTCGAACACCGGGGAGCTGTTTTTT. Translating gives CASRGSGSNTGELFF.

This clonotype was observed many times. The chain uses TRBV4-2 and TRBJ2-1; 11 bases are shared with TRBD2. CDR1 and CDR2 from the germline V gene are LGHNA and YNFKEQ. V lost 5 bases, J lost 3 bases, and 6 bases stayed unmatched. CDR3 length: 16 amino acids. The CDR3 protein is CASSTPGLADYNEQFF. The CDR3 DNA is TGTGCCAGCAGCACCCCGGGACTAGCGGACTACAATGAGCAGTTCTTC.

The CDR3 here is CASSALALQETQYF. The CDR3 DNA reads TGTGCCAGCAGCGCCCTAGCGCTCCAAGAGACCCAGTACTTC. The chain employs TRBV7-2 and TRBJ2-5, with D perhaps matching TRBD2 (6 bases). The germline V gene encodes CDR1 SGHTA and CDR2 FQGNSA. Trimming left V 5 bases short and J 1 base short, with 11 bases between. The CDR3 runs 14 residues.

This clonotype has at least ten counts. V is TRBV6-6 and J is TRBJ1-5, with D hard to call. This CDR3 contains 13 residues. Per the germline V gene, CDR1 is MNHNY and CDR2 is SVGAGI (reference sequence). The V gene lost 5 bases and the J gene lost 5 bases, with 10 bases spanning the gap. This chain's CDR3 is CASSTKPYQPQHF. The CDR3 nucleotides are TGTGCCAGCAGTACAAAGCCTTATCAGCCCCAGCATTTT.

The chain is built from TRBV7-9 and TRBJ2-3; no firm D call. Germline loops: CDR1 SEHNR, CDR2 FQNEAQ (reference sequence). CDR3 size: 14 residues. Trimming removed 3 bases at V and 5 bases at J, with 12 bases between. CDR3 in amino acids: CASSLGGVLDTQYF. Written as DNA, the CDR3 is TGTGCCAGCAGCTTGGGTGGGGTCCTAGATACGCAGTATTTT.

At least ten counts were recorded for this clonotype. This chain's CDR3 is CASTLGQDEQYF. The CDR3 DNA is TGTGCCAGCACCCTGGGGCAGGACGAGCAGTACTTC. The V call is TRBV12-3 or TRBV12-4, the J call TRBJ2-7; D is possibly TRBD1 (5 bases). The length of the CDR3 is 12 residues. Trimming stripped 7 bases from V and 5 bases from J, with 12 bases between.

There are a few counts of this clonotype. The rearrangement uses TRBV5-8 and TRBJ2-1; D is perhaps TRBD1 (6 bases). The CDR3 consists of 17 residues. The germline gives CDR1 SGHTS, CDR2 YDEGEE. The ends were cut back, 5 bases at V and 5 bases at J, with 23 bases in the middle. The chain's CDR3 is CASSFAPQGFPNNEQFF. The DNA for the CDR3 is TGTGCCAGCAGTTTTGCGCCACAGGGATTCCCAAACAATGAGCAGTTCTTC.

This clonotype came up many times. The chain is built from TRBV28 and TRBJ1-2; D is unresolved. V was trimmed by 6 bases and J by 4 bases, leaving 18 bases between them. CDR3 size: 15 residues. The germline V gene encodes CDR1 MDHEN and CDR2 SYDVKM. CDR3 protein: CASSLTIIRPYGYTF. The CDR3 DNA sequence: TGTGCCAGCAGCCTTACGATAATAAGACCCTATGGCTACACCTTC.

This clonotype was detected ten times or more. The rearrangement joins TRBV6-5 to TRBJ1-1; possible D gene TRBD1, 6 bases. CDR1 is MNHEY, CDR2 SVGAGI, per germline. The CDR3 runs 16 residues. With 0 bases removed from V and 4 bases from J, the gap between germline ends came to 15 bases. CDR3 loop: CASSYSIGGAGTEAFF. For the CDR3, the DNA is TGTGCCAGCAGTTACTCGATTGGGGGCGCGGGCACTGAAGCTTTCTTT.

As for this clonotype: At one end the junction does not follow the germline gene, possibly because of a read error. The chain has TRBV18 and TRBJ1-4; maybe TRBD1 (6 bases). The CDR3 has 17 residues. Germline V CDR1 and CDR2: KGHSH, LQKENI. The DNA for the CDR3 is TGTGCCAGCTCATCACCTAGGGGGAGACGGTCTGGGGAAAAACTGTTTTTT. Its translation: CASSSPRGRRSGEKLFF.

DNA for the CDR3: TGTGCCAGCAGCCCCCACGGGGGCGCGGACGAGCAGTACTTC. This translates into CASSPHGGADEQYF. The chain couples TRBV9 to TRBJ2-7; D possibly matches TRBD1 or TRBD2 (6 bases each). Germline V CDR1 and CDR2: SGDLS, YYNGEE. The V gene lost 4 bases and the J gene lost 5 bases, with 16 bases spanning the gap. This CDR3 contains 14 residues.

This clonotype was seen a handful of times. The chain employs TRBV3-1 and TRBJ1-2, with D unresolved. The CDR3 is made up of 13 amino acids. With 1 base removed from V and 6 bases from J, the gap between germline ends came to 9 bases. Germline CDR1 and CDR2: LGHDT and YNNKEL (reference sequence). The CDR3 DNA is TGTGCCAGCAGCCAAGGGGAGGGCCATGGCTACACCTTC. Protein: CASSQGEGHGYTF.

This clonotype was seen at least ten times. The rearrangement joins TRBV2 to TRBJ2-2; D gene unclear. The CDR3 sequence is 12 residues long. Germline V gene data show CDR1 as SNHLY and CDR2 as FYNNEI. With 9 bases removed from V and 3 bases from J, the gap between germline ends came to 8 bases. DNA of the CDR3: TGTGCCAGGCAGGTTGACACCGGGGAGCTGTTTTTT. Its translation is CARQVDTGELFF.

This clonotype was counted at least ten times. The genes are TRBV20-1 and TRBJ2-1; 13 bases map to TRBD2. The CDR3 spans 17 residues. The V gene end was trimmed by 3 bases and the J gene end by 8 bases; junction bases not matched to a gene: 13. Looked up from germline, CDR1 is DFQATT and CDR2 is SNEGSKA (reference sequence). The CDR3 reads CSARVPTSGRFIYEQFF. The DNA of the CDR3 is TGCAGTGCTAGGGTCCCGACTAGCGGGAGGTTTATCTATGAGCAGTTCTTC.

This clonotype was seen more than once but under ten times. The chain employs TRBV2 and TRBJ2-5; tentative D call: TRBD2 (5 bases). The CDR3 has 13 amino acids. Trimming shortened V by 6 bases and J by 5 bases, and 13 bases separated the two germline ends. Germline V gene sequence: CDR1 SNHLY, CDR2 FYNNEI. The CDR3 region has the DNA TGTGCCAGCAGCCCGAGGGATTCCGAGACCCAGTACTTC. This codes for CASSPRDSETQYF.

The sample holds a few counts of this clonotype. The chain couples TRBV6-1 to TRBJ2-6; D remains unclear. V was trimmed by 10 bases and J by 1 base, leaving 17 bases between them. The CDR3 has 16 amino acids. Germline assignment: CDR1 MNHNS and CDR2 SASEGT. CDR3 amino acids: CATLATTNSGANVLTF. The CDR3 nucleotides are TGTGCCACCCTTGCCACTACCAATTCTGGGGCCAACGTCCTGACTTTC.

This clonotype appeared many times. This chain joins TRBV7-2 and TRBJ2-3, with 16 positions matching TRBD2. V shed 6 bases, J shed 5 bases, and the junction held 8 bases outside the gene matches. There are 17 residues in the CDR3. Germline V gives CDR1 SGHTA, CDR2 FQGNSA. The CDR3 region has the DNA TGTGCCAGCAGACCCGGGACTAGCGGGAGGGCCAGAGATACGCAGTATTTT. Translated: CASRPGTSGRARDTQYF. Full variable domain (outside the CDR3, taken from reference TRBV7-2 and TRBJ2-3): GAGVSQSPSNKVTEKGKDVELRCDPISGHTALYWYRQSLGQGLEFLIYFQGNSAPDKSGLPSDRFSAERTGGSVSTLTIQRTQQEDSAVYLCASRPGTSGRARDTQYFGPGTRLTVL.

The rearrangement links TRBV6-1 to TRBJ1-2, with 10 bases lining up with TRBD1. Germline CDR1 MNHNS, CDR2 SASEGT. There are 13 residues in the CDR3. After removal of 6 bases from V and 8 bases from J, the junction contained 6 bases not matched to a gene. CDR3 DNA sequence: TGTGCCAGCAGATTCGGGACAGGGGACGGCTACACCTTC. It codes for CASRFGTGDGYTF.

This clonotype has ten or more counts. This chain joins TRBV6-2 or TRBV6-3 and TRBJ2-7, with 10 bases that match TRBD2. The CDR3 loop spans 18 amino acids. With V trimmed by 0 bases and J by 3 bases, 11 bases remained unmatched. The V gene's germline CDR1 is MNHEY and CDR2 SVGEGT. CDR3 loop: CASSYSPFRTSGDYEQYF. DNA for the CDR3: TGTGCCAGCAGTTACTCGCCTTTCCGGACTAGCGGCGACTACGAGCAGTACTTC.

The sample holds a few counts of this clonotype. This sequence joins TRBV11-2 and TRBJ2-1; 10 bases fit TRBD2. Germline CDR1 reads SGHAT; CDR2 reads FQNNGV. This CDR3 spans 15 amino acids. V lost 3 bases, J lost 2 bases, and 1 base stayed unmatched. Here the CDR3 DNA reads TGTGCCAGCAGCTTCAGCGGGAGGGCCTACAATGAGCAGTTCTTC. This codes for CASSFSGRAYNEQFF.

Of note for this clonotype: A much larger clone differs from this one at a single base, so this may be a read error. The rearrangement links TRBV6-4 to TRBJ1-1; weak D call: TRBD1 (5 bases). Germline loops: CDR1 MRHNA, CDR2 SNTAGT. The CDR3 sequence is 14 residues long. The CDR3 nucleotides read TGTGCCAGCAGTGCCACGACAGAATACACTGAAGATTTCTTT. Its translation is CASSATTEYTEDFF.

This clonotype was observed many times. The chain links TRBV27 to TRBJ1-4; 7 bases map to TRBD1. The CDR3 spans 15 residues. The V gene's germline CDR1 is MNHEY and CDR2 SMNVEV (reference sequence). The ends lost 5 bases at V and 5 bases at J; junction bases unmatched: 8. The DNA for the CDR3 is TGTGCCAGCAGTGGCAGGGACAGCTTCAATGAAAAACTGTTTTTT. Translated, it gives CASSGRDSFNEKLFF. The variable domain in full, with the rest retrieved from reference TRBV27 and TRBJ1-4, is EAQVTQNPRYLITVTGKKLTVTCSQNMNHEYMSWYRQDPGLGLRQIYYSMNVEVTDKGDVPEGYKVSRKEKRNFPLILESPSPNQTSLYFCASSGRDSFNEKLFFGSGTQLSVL.